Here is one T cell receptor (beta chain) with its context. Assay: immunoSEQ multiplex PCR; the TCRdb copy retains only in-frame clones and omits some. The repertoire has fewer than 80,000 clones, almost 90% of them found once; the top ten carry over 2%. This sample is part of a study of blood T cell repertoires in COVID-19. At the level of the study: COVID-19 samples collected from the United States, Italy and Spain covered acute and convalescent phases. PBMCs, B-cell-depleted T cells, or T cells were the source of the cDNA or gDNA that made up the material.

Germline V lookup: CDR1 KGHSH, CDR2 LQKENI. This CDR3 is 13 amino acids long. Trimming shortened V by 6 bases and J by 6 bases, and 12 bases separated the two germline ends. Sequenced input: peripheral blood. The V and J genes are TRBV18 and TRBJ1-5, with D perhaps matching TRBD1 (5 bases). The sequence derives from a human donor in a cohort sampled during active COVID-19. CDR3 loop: CASSPGHTQPQHF. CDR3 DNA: TGTGCCAGCTCGCCTGGACATACTCAGCCCCAGCATTTT.